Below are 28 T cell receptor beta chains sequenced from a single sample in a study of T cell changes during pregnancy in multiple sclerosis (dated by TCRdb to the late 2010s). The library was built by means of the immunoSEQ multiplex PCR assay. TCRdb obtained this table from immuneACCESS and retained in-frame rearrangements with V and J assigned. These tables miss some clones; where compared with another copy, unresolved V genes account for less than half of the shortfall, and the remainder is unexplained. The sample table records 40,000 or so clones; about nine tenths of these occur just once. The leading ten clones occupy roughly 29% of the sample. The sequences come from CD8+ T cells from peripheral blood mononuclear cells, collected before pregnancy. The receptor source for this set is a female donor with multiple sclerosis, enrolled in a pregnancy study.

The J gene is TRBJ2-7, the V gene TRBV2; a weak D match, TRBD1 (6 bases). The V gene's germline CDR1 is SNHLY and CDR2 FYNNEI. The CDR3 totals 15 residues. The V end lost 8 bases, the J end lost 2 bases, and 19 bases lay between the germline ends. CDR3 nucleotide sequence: TGTGCCAGCTCCGACAAGCAGGGGAGACCCTACGAGCAGTACTTC. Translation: CASSDKQGRPYEQYF. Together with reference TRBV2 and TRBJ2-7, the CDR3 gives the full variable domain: EPEVTQTPSHQVTQMGQEVILRCVPISNHLYFYWYRQILGQKVEFLVSFYNNEISEKSEIFDDQFSVERPDGSNFTLKIRSTKLEDSAMYFCASSDKQGRPYEQYFGPGTRLTVT.

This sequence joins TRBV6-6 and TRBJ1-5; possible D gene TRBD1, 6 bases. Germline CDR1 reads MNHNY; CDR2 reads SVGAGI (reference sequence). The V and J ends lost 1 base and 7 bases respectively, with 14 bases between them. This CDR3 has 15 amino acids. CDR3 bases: TGTGCCAGCAGTTACTACGGACAGATTAGCCAGCCCCAGCATTTT. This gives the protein CASSYYGQISQPQHF.

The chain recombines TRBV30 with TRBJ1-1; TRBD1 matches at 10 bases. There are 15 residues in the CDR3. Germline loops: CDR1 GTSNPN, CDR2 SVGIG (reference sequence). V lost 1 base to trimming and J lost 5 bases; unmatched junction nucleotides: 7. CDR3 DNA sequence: TGTGCCTGGAGTGCGACCTGGACAGGGGGAACTGAAGCTTTCTTT. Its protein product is CAWSATWTGGTEAFF.

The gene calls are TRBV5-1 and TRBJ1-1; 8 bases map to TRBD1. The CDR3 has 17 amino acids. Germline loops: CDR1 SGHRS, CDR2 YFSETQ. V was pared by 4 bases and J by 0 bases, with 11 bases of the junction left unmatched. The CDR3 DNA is TGCGCCAGCAGCGAATCAACAGGGGGATTCATGAACACTGAAGCTTTCTTT. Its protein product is CASSESTGGFMNTEAFF.

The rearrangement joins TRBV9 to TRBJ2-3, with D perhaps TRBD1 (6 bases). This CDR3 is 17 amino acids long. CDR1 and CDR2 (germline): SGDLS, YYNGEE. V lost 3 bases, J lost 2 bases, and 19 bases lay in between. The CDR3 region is CASSAGLTGRNTDTQYF. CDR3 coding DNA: TGTGCCAGCAGCGCCGGACTTACAGGGCGAAACACAGATACGCAGTATTTT.

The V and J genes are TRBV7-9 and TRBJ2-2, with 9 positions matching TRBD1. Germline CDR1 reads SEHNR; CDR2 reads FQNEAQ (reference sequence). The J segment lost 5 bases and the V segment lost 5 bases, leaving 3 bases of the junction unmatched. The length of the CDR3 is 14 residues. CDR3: CASSGTGLTGELFF. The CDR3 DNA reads TGTGCCAGCAGCGGGACAGGGCTAACCGGGGAGCTGTTTTTT.

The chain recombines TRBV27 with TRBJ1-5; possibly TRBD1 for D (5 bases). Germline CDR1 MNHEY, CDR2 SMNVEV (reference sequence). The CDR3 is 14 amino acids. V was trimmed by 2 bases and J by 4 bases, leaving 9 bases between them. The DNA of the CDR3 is TGTGCCAGCAGTTTAGGCCCAGGGAATCAGCCCCAGCATTTT. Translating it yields CASSLGPGNQPQHF.

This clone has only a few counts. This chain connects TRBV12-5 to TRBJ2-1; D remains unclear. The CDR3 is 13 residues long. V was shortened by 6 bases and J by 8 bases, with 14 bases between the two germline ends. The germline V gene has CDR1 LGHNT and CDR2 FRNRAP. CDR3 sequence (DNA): TGTGCTAGTGGCCGAGGTAATTCGGATGAGCAGTTCTTC. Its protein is CASGRGNSDEQFF.

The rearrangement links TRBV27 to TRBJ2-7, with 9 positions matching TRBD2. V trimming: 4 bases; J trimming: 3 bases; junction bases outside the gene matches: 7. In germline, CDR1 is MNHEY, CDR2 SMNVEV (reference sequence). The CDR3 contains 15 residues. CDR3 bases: TGTGCCAGCAGTTATAGAGGGACTAGCAGCTACGAGCAGTACTTC. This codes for CASSYRGTSSYEQYF.

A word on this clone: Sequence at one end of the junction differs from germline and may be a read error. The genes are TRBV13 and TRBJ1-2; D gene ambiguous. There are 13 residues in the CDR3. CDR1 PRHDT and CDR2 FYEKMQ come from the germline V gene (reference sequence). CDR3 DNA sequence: TGTGCCAGCAGCCTAGGGTTGTACAATGGCTACACCTTC. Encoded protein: CASSLGLYNGYTF. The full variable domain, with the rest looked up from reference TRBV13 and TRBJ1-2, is AAGVIQSPRHLIKEKRETATLKCYPIPRHDTVYWYQQGPGQDPQFLISFYEKMQSDKGSIPDRFSAQQFSDYHSELNMSSLELGDSALYFCASSLGLYNGYTFGSGTRLTVV.

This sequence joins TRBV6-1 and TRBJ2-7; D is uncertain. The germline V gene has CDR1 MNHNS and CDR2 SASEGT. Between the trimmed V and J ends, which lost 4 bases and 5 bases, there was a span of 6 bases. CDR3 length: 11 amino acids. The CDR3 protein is CASSAGHEQYF. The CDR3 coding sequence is TGTGCCAGCAGTGCCGGTCACGAGCAGTACTTC.

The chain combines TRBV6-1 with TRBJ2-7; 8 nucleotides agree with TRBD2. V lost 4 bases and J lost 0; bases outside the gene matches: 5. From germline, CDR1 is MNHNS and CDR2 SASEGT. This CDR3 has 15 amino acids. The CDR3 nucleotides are TGTGCCAGCAGTGTAAGCGGGAGCCTCTCCTACGAGCAGTACTTC. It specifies CASSVSGSLSYEQYF.

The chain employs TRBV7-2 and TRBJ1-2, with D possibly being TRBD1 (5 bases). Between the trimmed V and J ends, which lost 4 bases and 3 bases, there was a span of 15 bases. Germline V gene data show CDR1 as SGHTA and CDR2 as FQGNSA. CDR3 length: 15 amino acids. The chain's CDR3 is CASSWGDASYYGYTF. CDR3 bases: TGTGCCAGCAGCTGGGGGGACGCATCCTACTATGGCTACACCTTC. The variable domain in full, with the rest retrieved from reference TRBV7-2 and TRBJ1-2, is GAGVSQSPSNKVTEKGKDVELRCDPISGHTALYWYRQSLGQGLEFLIYFQGNSAPDKSGLPSDRFSAERTGGSVSTLTIQRTQQEDSAVYLCASSWGDASYYGYTFGSGTRLTVV.

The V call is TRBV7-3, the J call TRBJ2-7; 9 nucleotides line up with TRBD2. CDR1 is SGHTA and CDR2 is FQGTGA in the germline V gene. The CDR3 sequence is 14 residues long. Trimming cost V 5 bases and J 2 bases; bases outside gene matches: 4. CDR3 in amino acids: CASSPAGGAYEQYF. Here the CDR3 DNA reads TGTGCCAGCAGCCCCGCGGGAGGGGCCTACGAGCAGTACTTC.

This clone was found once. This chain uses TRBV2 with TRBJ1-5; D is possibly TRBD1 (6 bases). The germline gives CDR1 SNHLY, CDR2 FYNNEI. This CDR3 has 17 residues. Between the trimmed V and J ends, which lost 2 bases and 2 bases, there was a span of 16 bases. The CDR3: CASSEIAGQGRNQPQHF. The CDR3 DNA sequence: TGTGCCAGCAGTGAAATCGCGGGTCAGGGGCGCAATCAGCCCCAGCATTTT. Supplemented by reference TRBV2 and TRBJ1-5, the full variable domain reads EPEVTQTPSHQVTQMGQEVILRCVPISNHLYFYWYRQILGQKVEFLVSFYNNEISEKSEIFDDQFSVERPDGSNFTLKIRSTKLEDSAMYFCASSEIAGQGRNQPQHFGDGTRLSIL.

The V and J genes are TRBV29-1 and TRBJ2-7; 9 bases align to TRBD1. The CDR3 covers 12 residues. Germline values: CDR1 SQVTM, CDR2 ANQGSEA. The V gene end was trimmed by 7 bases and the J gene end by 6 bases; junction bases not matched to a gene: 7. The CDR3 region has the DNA TGCAGCGCTAGACAGGGGGATCGCGAGCAGTACTTC. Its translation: CSARQGDREQYF.

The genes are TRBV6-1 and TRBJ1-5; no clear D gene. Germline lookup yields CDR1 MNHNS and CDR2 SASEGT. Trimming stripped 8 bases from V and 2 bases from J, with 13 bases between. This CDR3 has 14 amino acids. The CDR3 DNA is TGTGCCAGCGGCCCCCGGGAGGGCAATCAGCCCCAGCATTTT. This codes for CASGPREGNQPQHF.

The CDR3 nucleotides are TGCGCCAGCAGCCAAGAGGGGAGGGGAGGGGAGCTGTTTTTT. Translated, it gives CASSQEGRGGELFF. The rearrangement links TRBV4-1 to TRBJ2-2, with 7 bases matching TRBD2. Trimming removed 0 bases from V and 8 bases from J; junction bases left unmatched: 3. Germline V gene lookup returns CDR1 MGHRA and CDR2 YSYEKL. CDR3 length: 14 residues.

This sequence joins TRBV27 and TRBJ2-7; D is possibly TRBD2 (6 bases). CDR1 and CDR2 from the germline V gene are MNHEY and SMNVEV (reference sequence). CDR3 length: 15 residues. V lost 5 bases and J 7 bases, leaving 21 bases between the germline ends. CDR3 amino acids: CASSIRAGRNLEQYF. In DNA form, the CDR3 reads TGTGCCAGCAGTATTAGGGCGGGAAGGAATTTGGAGCAGTACTTC.

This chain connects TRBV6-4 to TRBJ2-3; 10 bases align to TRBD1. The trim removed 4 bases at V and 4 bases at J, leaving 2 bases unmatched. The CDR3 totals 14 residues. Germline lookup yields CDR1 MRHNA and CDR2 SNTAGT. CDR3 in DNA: TGTGCCAGCAGTGGGACAGGGGGAGCAGATACGCAGTATTTT. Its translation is CASSGTGGADTQYF.

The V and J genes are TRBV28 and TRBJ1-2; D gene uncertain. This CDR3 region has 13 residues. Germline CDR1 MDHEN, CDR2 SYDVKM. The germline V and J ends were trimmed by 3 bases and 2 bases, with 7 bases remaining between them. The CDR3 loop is CASSLSLNYGYTF. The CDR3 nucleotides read TGTGCCAGCAGTTTGAGTTTGAACTATGGCTACACCTTC.

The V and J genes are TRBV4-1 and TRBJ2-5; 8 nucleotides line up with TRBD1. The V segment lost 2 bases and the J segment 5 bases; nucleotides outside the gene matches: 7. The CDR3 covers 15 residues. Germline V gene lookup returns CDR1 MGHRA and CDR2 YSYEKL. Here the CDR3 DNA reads TGCGCCAGCAGCCAATGGCAGGGGGCGACGGAGACCCAGTACTTC. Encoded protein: CASSQWQGATETQYF.

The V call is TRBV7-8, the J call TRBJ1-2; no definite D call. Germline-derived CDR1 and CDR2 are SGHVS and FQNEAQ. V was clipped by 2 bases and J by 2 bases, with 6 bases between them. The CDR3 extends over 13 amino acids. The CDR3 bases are TGTGCCAGCAGCTTAAACAAGAACTATGGCTACACCTTC. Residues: CASSLNKNYGYTF.

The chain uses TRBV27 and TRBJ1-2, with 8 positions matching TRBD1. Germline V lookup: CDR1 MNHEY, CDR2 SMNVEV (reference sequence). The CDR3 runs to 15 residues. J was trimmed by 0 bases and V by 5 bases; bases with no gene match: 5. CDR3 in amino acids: CASSLRQGTNYGYTF. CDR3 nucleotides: TGTGCCAGCAGTCTTCGACAGGGGACTAACTATGGCTACACCTTC.

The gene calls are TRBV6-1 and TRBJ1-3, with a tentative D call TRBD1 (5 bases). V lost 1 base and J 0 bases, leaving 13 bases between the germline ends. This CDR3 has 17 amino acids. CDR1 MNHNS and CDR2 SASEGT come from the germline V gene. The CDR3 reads CASSEGLGHPSGNTIYF. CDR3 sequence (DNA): TGTGCCAGCAGTGAAGGGCTTGGACACCCCTCTGGAAACACCATATATTTT.

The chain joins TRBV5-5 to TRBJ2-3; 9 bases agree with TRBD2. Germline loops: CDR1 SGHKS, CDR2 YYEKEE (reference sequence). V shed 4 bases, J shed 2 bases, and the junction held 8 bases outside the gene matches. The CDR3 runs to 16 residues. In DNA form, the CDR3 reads TGTGCCAGCAGCATCCCTAGCGGGGCCTTCACAGATACGCAGTATTTT. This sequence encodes CASSIPSGAFTDTQYF.

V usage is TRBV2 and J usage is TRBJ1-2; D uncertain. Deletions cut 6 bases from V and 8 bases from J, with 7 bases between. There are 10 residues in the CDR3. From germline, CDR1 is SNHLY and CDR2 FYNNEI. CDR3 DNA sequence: TGTGCCAGCAGGGCAGGAGGCTACACCTTC. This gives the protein CASRAGGYTF.

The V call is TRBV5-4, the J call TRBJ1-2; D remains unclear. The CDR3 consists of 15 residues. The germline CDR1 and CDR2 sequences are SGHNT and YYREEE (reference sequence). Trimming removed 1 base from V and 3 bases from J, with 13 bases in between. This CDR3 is CASSLPTEIHYGYTF. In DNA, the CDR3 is TGTGCCAGCAGCTTGCCCACTGAGATACACTATGGCTACACCTTC.